The present T cell receptor (beta chain) was sequenced within a study of control samples from healthy donors and cancer patients. Method: immunoSEQ multiplex PCR; TCRdb's copy keeps in-frame clones and lacks some. The repertoire includes some 120,000 clones, around 91% of them detected once, and approximately 1.1% sits in the top ten. Germline CDR1 is PRHDT and CDR2 is FYEKMQ (reference sequence). The ends were cut back, 1 base at V and 6 bases at J, with 9 bases in the middle. The CDR3 is made up of 14 amino acids. Material: PBMCs. The chain combines TRBV13 with TRBJ2-2; D gene unclear. The clonotype was recovered from a woman aged 45-65 years with colorectal cancer. This chain's CDR3 is CASSLEAQAGELFF. The CDR3 nucleotides read TGTGCCAGCAGCTTAGAGGCCCAGGCCGGGGAGCTGTTTTTT.